The 5 T cell receptor beta chains below come from one sample, sequenced in a study of shared clonotypes between healthy human individuals. Repertoires were generated with immunoSEQ multiplex PCR, while TCRdb's copy carries only in-frame clones and drops some. This table has 450,000 to 500,000 clones, 78% appearing once. Specimen: PBMCs. These receptor sequences come from a woman aged 40 to 55 in good health. Some clones in this sample may be carry-over from other donors' samples.

This rearrangement joins TRBV5-1 to TRBJ2-2, with D unclear. CDR1 is SGHRS, CDR2 YFSETQ, per germline. The CDR3 has 16 amino acids. V lost 2 bases to trimming and J lost 3 bases, with 14 bases between them. The CDR3 reads CASSLYRGRDTGELFF. In nucleotides, the CDR3 is TGCGCCAGCAGCTTATACCGCGGTAGGGACACCGGGGAGCTGTTTTTT.

The chain employs TRBV4-1 and TRBJ2-1; the match to TRBD2 covers 13 bases. Per germline, CDR1 MGHRA and CDR2 YSYEKL. CDR3 length equals 18 residues. V was clipped by 4 bases and J by 5 bases; unmatched bases: 11. The CDR3 sequence: CASSLTGGLAGSNNEQFF. DNA for the CDR3: TGCGCCAGCAGCCTCACCGGGGGACTAGCGGGGAGTAACAATGAGCAGTTCTTC.

The genes are TRBV2 and TRBJ1-2; tentatively, D is TRBD1 (6 bases). This CDR3 contains 12 residues. Germline loops: CDR1 SNHLY, CDR2 FYNNEI. The ends were cut back, 4 bases at V and 6 bases at J, with 9 bases in the middle. The CDR3 nucleotides are TGTGCCAGCAGTGTCAGGGGAGATGGCTACACCTTC. It codes for CASSVRGDGYTF.

This chain connects TRBV7-2 to TRBJ1-5, with D possibly TRBD1 on 5 matching bases. CDR1 is SGHTA and CDR2 is FQGNSA in the germline V gene. V gave up 5 bases and J gave up 5 bases, with 13 bases separating them. This CDR3 is built from 14 residues. The CDR3 is CASSTPQGDQPQHF. The CDR3 DNA reads as TGTGCCAGCAGCACCCCCCAGGGCGATCAGCCCCAGCATTTT.

The rearrangement uses TRBV30 and TRBJ1-1, with 7 positions matching TRBD1. The ends lost 4 bases at V and 0 bases at J; junction bases unmatched: 2. CDR1 is GTSNPN, CDR2 SVGIG, per germline (reference sequence). The CDR3 length is 13 residues. Here the CDR3 reads CAWMGQMNTEAFF. In DNA form, the CDR3 reads TGTGCCTGGATGGGACAGATGAACACTGAAGCTTTCTTT.